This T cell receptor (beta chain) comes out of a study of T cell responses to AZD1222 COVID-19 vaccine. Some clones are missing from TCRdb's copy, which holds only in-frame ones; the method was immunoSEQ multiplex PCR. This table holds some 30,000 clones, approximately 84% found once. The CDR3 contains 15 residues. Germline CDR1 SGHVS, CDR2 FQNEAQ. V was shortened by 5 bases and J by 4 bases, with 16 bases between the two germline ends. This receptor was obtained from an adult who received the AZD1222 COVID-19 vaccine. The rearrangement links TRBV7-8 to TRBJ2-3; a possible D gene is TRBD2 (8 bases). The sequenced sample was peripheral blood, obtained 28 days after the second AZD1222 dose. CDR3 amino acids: CASSQGLGGPDTQYF. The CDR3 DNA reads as TGTGCCAGCAGCCAGGGACTAGGGGGCCCAGATACGCAGTATTTT.